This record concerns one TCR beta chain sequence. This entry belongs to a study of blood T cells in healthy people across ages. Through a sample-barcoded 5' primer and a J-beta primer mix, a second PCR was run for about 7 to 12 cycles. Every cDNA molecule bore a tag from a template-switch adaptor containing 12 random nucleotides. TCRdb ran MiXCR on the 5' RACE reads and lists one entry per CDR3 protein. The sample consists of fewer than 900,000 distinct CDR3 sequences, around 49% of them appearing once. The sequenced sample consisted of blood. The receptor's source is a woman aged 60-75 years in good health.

CDR3 amino acids: CASQSMDRGKTQYF. As DNA, the CDR3 is TGTGCCAGCCAGAGCATGGACAGGGGGAAGACCCAGTACTTC. The chain employs TRBV28 and TRBJ2-5; 10 bases align to TRBD1. Germline values: CDR1 MDHEN, CDR2 SYDVKM. The CDR3 length is 14 residues. Losses at the gene ends were 8 bases for V and 6 bases for J; bases not matched to a gene: 9.